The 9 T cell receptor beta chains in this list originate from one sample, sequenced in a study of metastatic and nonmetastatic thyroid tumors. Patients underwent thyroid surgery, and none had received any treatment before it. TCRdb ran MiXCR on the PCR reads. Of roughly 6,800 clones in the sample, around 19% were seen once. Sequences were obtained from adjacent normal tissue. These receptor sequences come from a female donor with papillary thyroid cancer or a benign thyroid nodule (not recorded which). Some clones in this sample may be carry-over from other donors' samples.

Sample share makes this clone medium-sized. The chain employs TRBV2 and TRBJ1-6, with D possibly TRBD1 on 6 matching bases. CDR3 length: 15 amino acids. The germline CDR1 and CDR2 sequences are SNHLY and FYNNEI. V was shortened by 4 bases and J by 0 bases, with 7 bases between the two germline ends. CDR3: CASSGGGSYNSPLHF. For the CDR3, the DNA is TGTGCCAGCAGTGGAGGGGGCTCCTATAATTCACCCCTCCACTTT.

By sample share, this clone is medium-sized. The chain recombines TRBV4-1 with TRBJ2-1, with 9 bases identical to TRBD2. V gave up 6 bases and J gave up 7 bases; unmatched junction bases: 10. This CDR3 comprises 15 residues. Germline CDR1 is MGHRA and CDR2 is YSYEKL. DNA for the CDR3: TGCGCCAGCAGTCTCGGGACTAGCAGAGGGAATGAGCAGTTCTTC. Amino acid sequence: CASSLGTSRGNEQFF.

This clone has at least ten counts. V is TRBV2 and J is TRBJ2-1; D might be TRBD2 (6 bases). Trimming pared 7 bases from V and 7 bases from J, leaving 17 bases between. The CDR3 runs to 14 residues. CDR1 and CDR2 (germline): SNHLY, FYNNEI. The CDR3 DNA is TGTGCCAGCATCCACGGCGGGACGAGTAATGAGCAGTTCTTC. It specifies CASIHGGTSNEQFF.

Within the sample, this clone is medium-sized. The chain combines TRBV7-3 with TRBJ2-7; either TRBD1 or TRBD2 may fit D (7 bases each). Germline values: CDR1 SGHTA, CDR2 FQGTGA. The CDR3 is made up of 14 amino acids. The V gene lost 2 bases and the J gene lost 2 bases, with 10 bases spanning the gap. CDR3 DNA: TGTGCCAGCAGCTTACAGGGGGGGGCCTACGAGCAGTACTTC. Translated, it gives CASSLQGGAYEQYF.

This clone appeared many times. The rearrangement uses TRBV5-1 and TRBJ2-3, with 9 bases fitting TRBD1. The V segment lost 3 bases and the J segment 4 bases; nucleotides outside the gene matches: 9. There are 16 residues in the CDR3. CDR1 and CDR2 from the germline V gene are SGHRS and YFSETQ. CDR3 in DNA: TGCGCCAGCAGCTCCCCCCCTGACAGGGGGTCAGATACGCAGTATTTT. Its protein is CASSSPPDRGSDTQYF.

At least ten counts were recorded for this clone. This chain's CDR3 is CASSQSGGGETQYF. The CDR3 nucleotides are TGTGCCAGCAGTCAGAGCGGGGGCGGAGAGACCCAGTACTTC. The V and J genes are TRBV7-8 and TRBJ2-5, with 8 bases fitting TRBD2. The CDR3 contains 14 residues. Germline V gene lookup returns CDR1 SGHVS and CDR2 FQNEAQ. V gave up 6 bases and J gave up 4 bases; unmatched junction bases: 7.

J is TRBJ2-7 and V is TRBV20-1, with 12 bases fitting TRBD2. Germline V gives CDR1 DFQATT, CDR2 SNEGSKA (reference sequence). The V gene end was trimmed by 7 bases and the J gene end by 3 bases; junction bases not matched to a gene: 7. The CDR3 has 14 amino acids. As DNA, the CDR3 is TGCAGTGTCATCGGACTAGCGGGGAACTACGAGCAGTACTTC. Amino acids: CSVIGLAGNYEQYF.

CDR3 nucleotides: TGCAGTGCTGGCCCATCGGATCGACGGTCCTACGAGCAGTACTTC. Protein sequence: CSAGPSDRRSYEQYF. The chain has TRBV20-1 and TRBJ2-7; the D is unclear. This CDR3 comprises 15 residues. Germline-derived CDR1 and CDR2 are DFQATT and SNEGSKA (reference sequence). V lost 5 bases to trimming and J lost 1 base, with 18 bases between them.

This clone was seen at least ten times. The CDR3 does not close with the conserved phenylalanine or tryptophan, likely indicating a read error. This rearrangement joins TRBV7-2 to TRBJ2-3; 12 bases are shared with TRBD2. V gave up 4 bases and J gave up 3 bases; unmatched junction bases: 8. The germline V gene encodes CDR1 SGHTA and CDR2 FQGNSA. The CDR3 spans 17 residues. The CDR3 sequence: CASSYQASGGETDTQYS. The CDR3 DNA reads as TGTGCCAGCAGCTACCAGGCTAGCGGGGGGGAAACAGATACGCAGTATTCT.